The 28 T cell receptor beta chains reported below all come from one sample, sequenced in a study of shared clonotypes between healthy human individuals. The repertoire was sequenced with immunoSEQ multiplex PCR; TCRdb's copy has only in-frame clones and lacks some. The repertoire includes about 690,000 clones, about nine tenths of them detected once, and about a third sits in the top ten. Sequenced sample: memory CD8+ T cells from PBMCs. Subset defined: CD45RO+ cells pooled with CCR7-negative TemRA cells. The receptors here all came from a man aged 18 to 30 in good health. Some clones in this sample may be carry-over from other donors' samples.

The chain uses TRBV7-9 and TRBJ2-5; tentatively, D is TRBD1 (6 bases). Germline-derived CDR1 and CDR2 are SEHNR and FQNEAQ (reference sequence). CDR3 size: 14 residues. V was cut by 5 bases and J by 5 bases, with 15 bases left in between. CDR3 amino acids: CASSKGGPGETQYF. CDR3 nucleotide sequence: TGTGCCAGCAGCAAAGGGGGTCCCGGGGAGACCCAGTACTTC.

The chain combines TRBV28 with TRBJ1-5; D not resolved. There are 13 residues in the CDR3. The V and J ends lost 8 bases and 2 bases respectively, with 10 bases between them. CDR1 and CDR2 (germline): MDHEN, SYDVKM. The CDR3 reads CASLPGGNQPQHF. The CDR3 nucleotides read TGTGCCAGCCTACCGGGAGGCAATCAGCCCCAGCATTTT.

The V and J genes are TRBV7-9 and TRBJ1-6; D is unresolved. The V end lost 0 bases, the J end lost 8 bases, and 8 bases lay between the germline ends. CDR1 SEHNR and CDR2 FQNEAQ come from the germline V gene (reference sequence). This CDR3 is 14 amino acids long. CDR3 residues: CASSLALVYSPLHF. CDR3 sequence (DNA): TGTGCCAGCAGCTTAGCGCTTGTGTATTCACCCCTCCACTTT.

CDR3 in DNA: TGCGCCAGCAGCCGGTATACTAAACAGGGGTACCAAGAGACCCAGTACTTC. This codes for CASSRYTKQGYQETQYF. The chain employs TRBV5-1 and TRBJ2-5; 7 bases fit TRBD1. The J segment lost 0 bases and the V segment lost 4 bases, leaving 12 bases of the junction unmatched. CDR1 SGHRS and CDR2 YFSETQ come from the germline V gene. There are 17 residues in the CDR3.

The chain combines TRBV27 with TRBJ2-2; perhaps TRBD2 as D (7 bases). Trimming left V 3 bases short and J 6 bases short, with 11 bases between. Per the germline V gene, CDR1 is MNHEY and CDR2 is SMNVEV (reference sequence). The CDR3 length is 14 residues. The chain's CDR3 is CASSFRGASGELFF. The CDR3 nucleotides are TGTGCCAGCAGTTTTCGGGGGGCGTCCGGGGAGCTGTTTTTT.

In DNA, the CDR3 is TGTGCCAGCAGCTTAGTAGACTTACACGAGCAGTACTTC. This encodes CASSLVDLHEQYF. The chain couples TRBV7-8 to TRBJ2-7; no reliable D call. CDR3 length equals 13 residues. Trimming removed 1 base at V and 5 bases at J, with 9 bases between. Germline CDR1 is SGHVS and CDR2 is FQNEAQ.

The chain has TRBV11-3 and TRBJ1-3; D is possibly TRBD1 (6 bases). Germline V CDR1 and CDR2: SGHNT, YENEEA. V lost 6 bases and J 0 bases, leaving 18 bases between the germline ends. CDR3 size: 17 residues. The CDR3 DNA follows: TGTGCCAGCAGGGGGGGCGGACGGAAGAGCTCTGGAAACACCATATATTTT. It codes for CASRGGGRKSSGNTIYF.

The genes are TRBV19 and TRBJ1-2, with no clear D. Germline values: CDR1 LNHDA, CDR2 SQIVND (reference sequence). The CDR3 runs 13 residues. Trimming left V 0 bases short and J 7 bases short, with 9 bases between. This CDR3 is CASSIDLTGGYTF. CDR3 bases: TGTGCCAGTAGTATAGATCTTACCGGTGGCTACACCTTC.

The V and J genes are TRBV28 and TRBJ1-1; 9 bases agree with TRBD1. V shed 4 bases, J shed 0 bases, and the junction held 9 bases outside the gene matches. This CDR3 region has 17 residues. Germline assignment: CDR1 MDHEN and CDR2 SYDVKM. The CDR3 sequence is CASSSDHRGRLNTEAFF. As DNA, the CDR3 is TGTGCCAGCAGTTCGGACCACAGGGGGCGGTTGAACACTGAAGCTTTCTTT.

The V call is TRBV10-3, the J call TRBJ1-5, with D perhaps TRBD1 (6 bases). The CDR3 covers 14 residues. Germline V lookup: CDR1 ENHRY, CDR2 SYGVKD. Trimming shortened V by 9 bases and J by 6 bases, and 18 bases separated the two germline ends. CDR3 DNA sequence: TGTGCCATTTTTCAGGGGATTTCTGGTCAGCCCCAGCATTTT. It codes for CAIFQGISGQPQHF.

The chain uses TRBV19 and TRBJ1-4; D uncertain. The V and J ends lost 5 bases and 0 bases respectively, with 13 bases between them. Germline loops: CDR1 LNHDA, CDR2 SQIVND (reference sequence). The CDR3 runs 16 residues. The chain's CDR3 is CASSWSIPPTNEKLFF. The CDR3 nucleotides read TGTGCCAGTAGTTGGAGTATCCCCCCAACTAATGAAAAACTGTTTTTT.

The chain uses TRBV7-7 and TRBJ2-1, with no clear D. Germline V gene sequence: CDR1 SSHAT, CDR2 FNYEAQ (reference sequence). Trimming cost V 1 base and J 7 bases, with 8 bases left between them. This CDR3 has 13 residues. The CDR3 sequence: CASSLGVWNEQFF. CDR3 sequence (DNA): TGTGCCAGCAGCTTAGGGGTGTGGAATGAGCAGTTCTTC.

Comments on this clone: Other DNA sequences in the same sample also yield this CDR3. J is TRBJ1-1 and V is TRBV19; tentatively, D is TRBD1 (6 bases). This CDR3 is built from 14 residues. Trimming stripped 3 bases from V and 0 bases from J, with 8 bases between. Germline lookup yields CDR1 LNHDA and CDR2 SQIVND (reference sequence). As DNA, the CDR3 is TGTGCCAGTAGTATTGGACAGCTGAACACTGAAGCTTTCTTT. This sequence encodes CASSIGQLNTEAFF.

The chain is built from TRBV15 and TRBJ2-6; 11 nucleotides align to TRBD1. The CDR3 extends over 20 amino acids. V was pared by 0 bases and J by 0 bases, with 7 bases of the junction left unmatched. CDR1 LNHNV and CDR2 YYDKDF come from the germline V gene (reference sequence). CDR3: CATSRDSRTGGRSGANVLTF. The CDR3 bases are TGTGCCACCAGCAGAGATTCCCGGACAGGGGGCCGCTCTGGGGCCAACGTCCTGACTTTC.

The CDR3 bases are TGTGCCAGCAGTTACCTGCGGGGGACAGGGCAAGGCTACACCTTC. Protein sequence: CASSYLRGTGQGYTF. The chain couples TRBV6-5 to TRBJ1-2, with 9 nucleotides matching TRBD1. V was clipped by 2 bases and J by 8 bases; unmatched bases: 9. This CDR3 comprises 15 residues. Germline V gene lookup returns CDR1 MNHEY and CDR2 SVGAGI.

V usage is TRBV7-8 and J usage is TRBJ2-1; D is unclear. The CDR3 sequence is 15 residues long. Germline CDR1 reads SGHVS; CDR2 reads FQNEAQ. V was cut by 2 bases and J by 8 bases, with 16 bases left in between. The CDR3 coding sequence is TGTGCCAGCAGCTTACCCGCTAGGATCGGTGATGAGCAGTTCTTC. The encoded protein is CASSLPARIGDEQFF.

The J gene is TRBJ2-7, the V gene TRBV29-1; TRBD1 matches 12 bases. Germline CDR1 and CDR2: SQVTM and ANQGSEA. CDR3 size: 13 residues. J lost 7 bases, V lost 7 bases, and 8 bases had no gene match. CDR3 sequence reads: CSGRDRGQGEQYF. CDR3 coding DNA: TGCAGCGGCCGGGACAGGGGGCAGGGGGAGCAGTACTTC.

The chain couples TRBV6-1 to TRBJ2-1, with D uncertain. The ends were cut back, 5 bases at V and 0 bases at J, with 11 bases in the middle. Germline CDR1 MNHNS, CDR2 SASEGT. This CDR3 is built from 15 residues. CDR3 amino acids: CASSPDPSSYNEQFF. CDR3 sequence (DNA): TGTGCCAGCAGTCCCGACCCAAGCTCCTACAATGAGCAGTTCTTC.

The chain recombines TRBV9 with TRBJ2-7; tentative D call: TRBD2 (5 bases). The CDR3 runs to 15 residues. Germline values: CDR1 SGDLS, CDR2 YYNGEE. The germline V and J ends were trimmed by 3 bases and 4 bases, with 17 bases remaining between them. The CDR3 sequence is CASSAAAGVIYEQYF. The DNA for the CDR3 is TGTGCCAGCAGCGCCGCTGCGGGCGTAATATACGAGCAGTACTTC.

This sequence joins TRBV14 and TRBJ2-1, with D unclear. Per the germline V gene, CDR1 is SGHDN and CDR2 is FVKESK. The CDR3 consists of 13 residues. Deletions cut 4 bases from V and 4 bases from J, with 8 bases between. This chain's CDR3 is CASSLRRYNEQFF. CDR3 nucleotide sequence: TGTGCCAGCAGCCTCCGACGTTACAATGAGCAGTTCTTC.

V is TRBV6-1 and J is TRBJ1-3; 7 nucleotides match TRBD1. V was pared by 7 bases and J by 4 bases, with 10 bases of the junction left unmatched. The CDR3 is made up of 15 amino acids. The germline gives CDR1 MNHNS, CDR2 SASEGT. The CDR3 here is CASTSFQGGGNTIYF. CDR3 nucleotides: TGTGCCAGCACGTCATTCCAGGGGGGAGGAAACACCATATATTTT.

This clone has just a few counts. The rearrangement joins TRBV9 to TRBJ1-5; 7 nucleotides agree with TRBD1. Trimming cost V 3 bases and J 2 bases; bases outside gene matches: 5. Germline V lookup: CDR1 SGDLS, CDR2 YYNGEE. This CDR3 region has 15 residues. The CDR3 region is CASSGTGARNQPQHF. The CDR3 DNA follows: TGTGCCAGCAGCGGAACAGGGGCGCGCAATCAGCCCCAGCATTTT.

The genes are TRBV6-5 and TRBJ2-7; either TRBD1 or TRBD2 may supply D (7 bases each). In germline, CDR1 is MNHEY, CDR2 SVGAGI. The CDR3 is 15 amino acids. The V end lost 0 bases, the J end lost 4 bases, and 13 bases lay between the germline ends. The CDR3 region is CASSYSPQGGYEQYF. The CDR3 DNA follows: TGTGCCAGCAGTTACTCGCCCCAGGGGGGGTACGAGCAGTACTTC.

This chain joins TRBV28 and TRBJ2-3; 9 nucleotides line up with TRBD2. Germline trimming cut 5 bases from V and 1 base from J; bases unmatched to any gene: 19. The CDR3 is 20 residues long. Germline V gene sequence: CDR1 MDHEN, CDR2 SYDVKM. DNA for the CDR3: TGTGCCAGCAGTCTTCCTAGGCGGGAGGGTGATGGTTTTGGCACAGATACGCAGTATTTT. Translating it yields CASSLPRREGDGFGTDTQYF.

The chain links TRBV5-1 to TRBJ2-7; 8 nucleotides align to TRBD1. The CDR3 covers 15 residues. Germline CDR1 and CDR2: SGHRS and YFSETQ. The V segment lost 0 bases and the J segment 5 bases; nucleotides outside the gene matches: 7. As DNA, the CDR3 is TGCGCCAGCAGCTTGGGGACAGGGAGTTACGACGAGCAGTACTTC. Protein sequence: CASSLGTGSYDEQYF.

V usage is TRBV5-1 and J usage is TRBJ2-7, with a possible D match to TRBD2 (5 bases). The length of the CDR3 is 13 residues. The germline CDR1 and CDR2 sequences are SGHRS and YFSETQ. The germline V and J ends were trimmed by 2 bases and 3 bases, with 9 bases remaining between them. This chain's CDR3 is CASSLAVGYEQYF. CDR3 nucleotide sequence: TGCGCCAGCAGCTTAGCGGTGGGCTACGAGCAGTACTTC.

The V and J genes are TRBV4-3 and TRBJ1-5; D is ambiguous. The CDR3 totals 15 residues. CDR1 is LGHNA, CDR2 YSLEER, per germline. The ends were cut back, 1 base at V and 1 base at J, with 8 bases in the middle. CDR3 DNA sequence: TGCGCCAGCAGCCAAGGAACCGGGAGCAATCAGCCCCAGCATTTT. Its translation: CASSQGTGSNQPQHF.

The genes are TRBV4-1 and TRBJ2-1; no clear D gene. There are 13 residues in the CDR3. CDR1 and CDR2 (germline): MGHRA, YSYEKL. V gave up 1 base and J gave up 9 bases, with 10 bases separating them. The CDR3, as DNA: TGCGCCAGCAGCCAAGCACCAGCGATTGAGCAGTTCTTC. Encoded protein: CASSQAPAIEQFF.